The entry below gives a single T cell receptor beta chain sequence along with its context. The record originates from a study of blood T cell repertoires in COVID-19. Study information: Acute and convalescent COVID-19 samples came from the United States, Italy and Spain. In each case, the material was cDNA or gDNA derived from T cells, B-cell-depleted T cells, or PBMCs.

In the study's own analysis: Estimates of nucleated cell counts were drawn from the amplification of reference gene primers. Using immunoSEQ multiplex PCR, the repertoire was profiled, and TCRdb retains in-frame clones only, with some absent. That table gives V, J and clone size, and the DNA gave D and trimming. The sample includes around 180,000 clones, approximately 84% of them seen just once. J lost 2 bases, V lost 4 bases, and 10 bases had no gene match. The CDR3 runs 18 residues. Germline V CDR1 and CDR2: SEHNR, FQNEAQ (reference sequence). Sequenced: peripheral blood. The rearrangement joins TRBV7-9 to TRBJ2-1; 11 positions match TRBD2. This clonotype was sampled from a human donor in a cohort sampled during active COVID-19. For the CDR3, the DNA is TGTGCCAGCAGCTCCTCTAGCGGGGGGTATTCTACCTACAATGAGCAGTTCTTC. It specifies CASSSSSGGYSTYNEQFF.